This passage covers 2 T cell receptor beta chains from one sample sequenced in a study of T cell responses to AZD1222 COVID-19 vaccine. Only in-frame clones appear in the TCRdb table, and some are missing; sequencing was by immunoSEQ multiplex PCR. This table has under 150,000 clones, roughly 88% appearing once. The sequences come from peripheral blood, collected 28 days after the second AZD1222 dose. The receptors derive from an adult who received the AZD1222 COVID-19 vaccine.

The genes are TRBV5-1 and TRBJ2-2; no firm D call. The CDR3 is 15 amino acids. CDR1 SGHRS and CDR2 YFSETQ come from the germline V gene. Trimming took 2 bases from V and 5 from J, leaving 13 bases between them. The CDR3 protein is CASSFSSYLTGELFF. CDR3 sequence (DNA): TGCGCCAGCAGCTTTAGTTCTTACCTAACCGGGGAGCTGTTTTTT.

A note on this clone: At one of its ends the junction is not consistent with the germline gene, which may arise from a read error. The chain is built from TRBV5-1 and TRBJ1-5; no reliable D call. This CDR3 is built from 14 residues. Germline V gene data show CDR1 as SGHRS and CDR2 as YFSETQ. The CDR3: CASSLDGPHQPQHF. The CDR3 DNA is TGCGCCAGCAGTTTGGACGGTCCCCATCAGCCCCAGCATTTT.